The 8 T cell receptor beta chains below come from one sample, sequenced in a study of persistence of HIV-infected CD4 T cells. Sequencing used immunoSEQ version 4 in survey mode. Using immunoSEQ multiplex PCR, the repertoire was profiled, and TCRdb retains in-frame clones only, with some absent. In the table there are 35,000 to 55,000 clones, about 89% of which are singletons. This nonspecific control used anti-CD3/anti-CD28 bead stimulation of CD4+ T cells. Sorting selected CD4+ T cells upregulating both CD40 ligand and CD69. These TCRs' antigens remain unknown. This specimen was CD4+ T cells sorted from PBMCs after approximately 19-hour stimulation, taken from a patient who received antiretroviral therapy. The source of these receptors is an adult man with HIV who was CMV-seropositive.

J is TRBJ2-7 and V is TRBV27; perhaps TRBD1 as D (5 bases). The CDR3 is 15 amino acids. V gave up 4 bases and J gave up 5 bases, with 18 bases separating them. Germline V gene data show CDR1 as MNHEY and CDR2 as SMNVEV (reference sequence). This CDR3 reads CASSSAARVINEQYF. The CDR3 DNA reads TGTGCCAGCAGTTCCGCAGCCAGGGTAATCAACGAGCAGTACTTC.

This chain joins TRBV6-2 or TRBV6-3 and TRBJ1-5; D possibly corresponds to TRBD1 (6 bases). CDR1 is MNHEY, CDR2 SVGEGT, per germline. The CDR3 runs 14 residues. Between the trimmed V and J ends, which lost 2 bases and 11 bases, there was a span of 16 bases. In DNA form, the CDR3 reads TGTGCCAGCAGTTACCAGGGGCTCATAAGTTCCCAGCATTTT. Amino acid sequence: CASSYQGLISSQHF.

The gene calls are TRBV3-1 (or the pseudogene TRBV3-2) and TRBJ2-3; 10 bases fit TRBD2. Trimming cost V 4 bases and J 1 base; bases outside gene matches: 5. CDR1 and CDR2 from the germline V gene are LGHDT and YNNKEL (reference sequence). This CDR3 is built from 16 residues. The CDR3: CASSLLAGQGTDTQYF. The CDR3 DNA reads as TGTGCCAGCAGCCTACTAGCGGGACAGGGCACAGATACGCAGTATTTT.

The gene calls are TRBV4-1 and TRBJ2-2; weak D call: TRBD1 (5 bases). CDR3 length: 15 amino acids. V was cut by 1 base and J by 1 base, with 7 bases left in between. Germline CDR1 MGHRA, CDR2 YSYEKL. The CDR3 bases are TGCGCCAGCAGCCAAGGCGACAGGAACACCGGGGAGCTGTTTTTT. Translation gives CASSQGDRNTGELFF.

The chain carries TRBV5-1 and TRBJ1-1, with TRBD1 matching over 7 bases. V was pared by 3 bases and J by 10 bases, with 9 bases of the junction left unmatched. The CDR3 runs to 13 residues. The germline CDR1 and CDR2 sequences are SGHRS and YFSETQ. CDR3: CASSSRSTGPAFF. Written as DNA, the CDR3 is TGCGCCAGCAGCTCCCGCTCGACAGGGCCAGCTTTCTTT.

The chain recombines TRBV28 with TRBJ2-1; possibly TRBD1 for D (6 bases). Trimming left V 4 bases short and J 0 bases short, with 19 bases between. Germline V lookup: CDR1 MDHEN, CDR2 SYDVKM. There are 18 residues in the CDR3. The CDR3 DNA is TGTGCCAGCAGTTCTCGGACAGCAGTTAGGAGCTCCTACAATGAGCAGTTCTTC. Protein sequence: CASSSRTAVRSSYNEQFF. Complete variable domain (other parts from reference TRBV28 and TRBJ2-1): DVKVTQSSRYLVKRTGEKVFLECVQDMDHENMFWYRQDPGLGLRLIYFSYDVKMKEKGDIPEGYSVSREKKERFSLILESASTNQTSMYLCASSSRTAVRSSYNEQFFGPGTRLTVL.

This clone was detected once. This chain connects TRBV24-1 to TRBJ1-5, with TRBD1 matching over 7 bases. The length of the CDR3 is 15 residues. Trimming cost V 7 bases and J 0 bases; bases outside gene matches: 5. CDR1 is KGHDR, CDR2 SFDVKD, per germline. The CDR3 spells CATSEGAYSNQPQHF. The DNA for the CDR3 is TGTGCCACCAGCGAGGGGGCCTATAGCAATCAGCCCCAGCATTTT.

The chain uses TRBV6-2 or TRBV6-3 and TRBJ2-2, with a tentative D call TRBD1 (6 bases). Germline CDR1 MNHEY, CDR2 SVGEGT. CDR3 length: 17 amino acids. Trimming took 5 bases from V and 2 from J, leaving 18 bases between them. CDR3 region: CASSLGQLLLNTGELFF. The DNA of the CDR3 is TGTGCCAGCAGTCTAGGACAGCTATTACTCAACACCGGGGAGCTGTTTTTT.